This T cell receptor (beta chain) came from a study of cytomegalovirus exposure and HLA in healthy donors. Overall study context: When 300 to 500 donors were genotyped, roughly 82% of them were found to fall in the Caucasian-associated ancestry cluster.

Vbeta (60) and Jbeta (13) primers were used in the PCR. Libraries were prepared by immunoSEQ multiplex PCR; TCRdb keeps only in-frame clonotypes and omits some of them. The table has around 98,000 clones, 80% to 90% seen once. The V gene end was trimmed by 5 bases and the J gene end by 7 bases; junction bases not matched to a gene: 8. The germline CDR1 and CDR2 sequences are SGHTA and FQGNSA. The length of the CDR3 is 13 residues. Note on this clone: Its antigen is still unknown.

Points from the study as a whole: A later analysis found that most CMV-associated TCR beta chains appeared HLA-restricted. The productive fraction for most TCR beta V segments was about 87% or about 30% in an earlier analysis.

The rearrangement joins TRBV7-2 to TRBJ2-7, with 7 bases fitting TRBD2. The sequence was collected from a man aged 35 to 55 in good health and CMV-seronegative. The sample consisted of PBMCs. The CDR3 bases are TGTGCCAGCAGCCCAAGACTAGCAAGGGAGCAGTACTTC. Its translation is CASSPRLAREQYF.